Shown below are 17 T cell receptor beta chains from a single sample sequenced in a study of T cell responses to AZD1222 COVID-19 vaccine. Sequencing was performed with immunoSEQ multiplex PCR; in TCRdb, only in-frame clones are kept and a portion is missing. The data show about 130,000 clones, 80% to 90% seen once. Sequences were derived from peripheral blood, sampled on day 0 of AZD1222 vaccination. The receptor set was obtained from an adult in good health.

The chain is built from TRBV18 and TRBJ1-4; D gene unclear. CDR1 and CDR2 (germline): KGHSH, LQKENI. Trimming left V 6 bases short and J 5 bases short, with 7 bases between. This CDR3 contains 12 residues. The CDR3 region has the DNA TGTGCCAGCTCGTGGCTAAATGAAAAACTGTTTTTT. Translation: CASSWLNEKLFF.

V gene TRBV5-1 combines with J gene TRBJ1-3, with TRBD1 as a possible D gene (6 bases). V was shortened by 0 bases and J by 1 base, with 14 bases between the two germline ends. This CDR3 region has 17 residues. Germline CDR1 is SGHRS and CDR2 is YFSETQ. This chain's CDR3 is CASSLVSGRGSGNTIYF. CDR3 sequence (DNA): TGCGCCAGCAGCTTGGTCTCGGGCAGGGGTTCTGGAAACACCATATATTTT.

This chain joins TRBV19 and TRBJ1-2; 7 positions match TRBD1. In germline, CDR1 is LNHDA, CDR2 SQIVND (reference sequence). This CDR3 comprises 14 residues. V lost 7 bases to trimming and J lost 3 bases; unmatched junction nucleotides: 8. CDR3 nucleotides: TGTGCCAGTATGAATCGGCAGGGGGACTATGGCTACACCTTC. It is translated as CASMNRQGDYGYTF.

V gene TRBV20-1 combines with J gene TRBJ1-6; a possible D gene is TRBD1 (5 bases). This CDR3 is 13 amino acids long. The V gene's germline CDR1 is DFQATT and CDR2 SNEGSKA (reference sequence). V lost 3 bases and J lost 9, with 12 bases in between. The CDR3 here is CSASGGRGSPLHF. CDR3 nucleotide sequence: TGCAGTGCTAGTGGGGGACGAGGTTCACCCCTCCACTTT.

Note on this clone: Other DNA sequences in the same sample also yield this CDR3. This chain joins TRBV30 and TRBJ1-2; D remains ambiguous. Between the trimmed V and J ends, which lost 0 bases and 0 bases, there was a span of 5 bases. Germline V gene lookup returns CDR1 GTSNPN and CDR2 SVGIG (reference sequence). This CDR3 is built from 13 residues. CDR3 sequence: CAWSVEANYGYTF. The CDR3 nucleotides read TGTGCCTGGAGTGTAGAGGCTAACTATGGCTACACCTTC.

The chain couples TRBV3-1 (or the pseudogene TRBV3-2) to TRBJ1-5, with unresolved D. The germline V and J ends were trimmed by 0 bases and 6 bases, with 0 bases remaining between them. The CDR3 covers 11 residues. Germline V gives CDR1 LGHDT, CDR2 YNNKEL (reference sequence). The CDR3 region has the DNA TGTGCCAGCAGCCAAGATCAGCCCCAGCATTTT. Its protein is CASSQDQPQHF.

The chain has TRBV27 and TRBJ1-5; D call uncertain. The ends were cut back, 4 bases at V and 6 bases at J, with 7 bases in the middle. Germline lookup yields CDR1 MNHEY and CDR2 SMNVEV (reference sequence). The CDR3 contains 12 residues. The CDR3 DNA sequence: TGTGCCAGCAGTTATGCAGGTCAGCCCCAGCATTTT. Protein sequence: CASSYAGQPQHF.

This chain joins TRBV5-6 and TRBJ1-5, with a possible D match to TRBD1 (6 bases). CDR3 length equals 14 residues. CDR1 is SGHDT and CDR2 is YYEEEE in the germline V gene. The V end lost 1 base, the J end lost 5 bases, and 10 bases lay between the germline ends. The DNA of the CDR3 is TGTGCCAGCAGCTTGCCAGGGGTCGATCAGCCCCAGCATTTT. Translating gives CASSLPGVDQPQHF.

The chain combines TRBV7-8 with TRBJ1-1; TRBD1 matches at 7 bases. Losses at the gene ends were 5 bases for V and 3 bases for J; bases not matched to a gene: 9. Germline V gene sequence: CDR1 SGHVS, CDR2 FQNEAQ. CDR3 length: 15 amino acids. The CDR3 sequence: CASSEPRGVDTEAFF. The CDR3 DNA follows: TGTGCCAGCAGCGAACCCAGGGGGGTGGACACTGAAGCTTTCTTT.

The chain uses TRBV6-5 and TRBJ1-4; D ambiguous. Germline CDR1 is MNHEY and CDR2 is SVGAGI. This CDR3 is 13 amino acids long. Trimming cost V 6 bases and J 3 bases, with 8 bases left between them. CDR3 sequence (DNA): TGTGCCAGCAGAGAGATGGCTAATGAAAAACTGTTTTTT. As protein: CASREMANEKLFF.

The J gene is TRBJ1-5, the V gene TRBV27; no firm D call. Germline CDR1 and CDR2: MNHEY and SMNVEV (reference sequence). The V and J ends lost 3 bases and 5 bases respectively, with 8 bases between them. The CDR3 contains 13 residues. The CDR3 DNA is TGTGCCAGCAGTTTTACCGGGGATCAGCCCCAGCATTTT. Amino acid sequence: CASSFTGDQPQHF.

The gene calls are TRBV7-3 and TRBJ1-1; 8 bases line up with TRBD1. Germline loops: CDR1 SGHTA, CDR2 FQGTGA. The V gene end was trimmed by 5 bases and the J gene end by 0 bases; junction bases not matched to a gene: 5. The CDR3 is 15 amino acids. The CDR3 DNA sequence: TGTGCCAGCAGCCTAGCGACAGGGGTGAACACTGAAGCTTTCTTT. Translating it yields CASSLATGVNTEAFF.

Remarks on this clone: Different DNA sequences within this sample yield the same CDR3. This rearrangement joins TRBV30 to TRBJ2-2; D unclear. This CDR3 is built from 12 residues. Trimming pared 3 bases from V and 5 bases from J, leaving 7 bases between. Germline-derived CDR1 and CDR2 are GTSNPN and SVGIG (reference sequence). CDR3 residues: CAWRGLTGELFF. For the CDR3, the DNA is TGTGCCTGGAGGGGATTGACCGGGGAGCTGTTTTTT.

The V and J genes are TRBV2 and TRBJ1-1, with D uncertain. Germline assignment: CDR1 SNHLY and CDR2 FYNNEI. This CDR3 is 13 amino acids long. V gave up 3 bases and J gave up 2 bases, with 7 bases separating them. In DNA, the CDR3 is TGTGCCAGCAGTGATCGGCGAAACACTGAAGCTTTCTTT. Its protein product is CASSDRRNTEAFF.

DNA for the CDR3: TGCGCCAGCAGCCGACTAGCGGGGGGGACCTACGAGCAGTACTTC. It specifies CASSRLAGGTYEQYF. The rearrangement uses TRBV5-1 and TRBJ2-7; 14 bases fit TRBD2. With V trimmed by 4 bases and J by 2 bases, 2 bases remained unmatched. The CDR3 is made up of 15 amino acids. Germline CDR1 SGHRS, CDR2 YFSETQ. The variable domain in full, with the rest retrieved from reference TRBV5-1 and TRBJ2-7, is KAGVTQTPRYLIKTRGQQVTLSCSPISGHRSVSWYQQTPGQGLQFLFEYFSETQRNKGNFPGRFSGRQFSNSRSEMNVSTLELGDSALYLCASSRLAGGTYEQYFGPGTRLTVT.

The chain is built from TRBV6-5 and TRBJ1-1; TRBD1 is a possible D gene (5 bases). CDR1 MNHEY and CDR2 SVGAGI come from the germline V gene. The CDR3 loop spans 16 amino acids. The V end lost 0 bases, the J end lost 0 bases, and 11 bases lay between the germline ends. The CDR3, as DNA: TGTGCCAGCAGTTACTCGTTCCACAGGATGAACACTGAAGCTTTCTTT. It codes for CASSYSFHRMNTEAFF.

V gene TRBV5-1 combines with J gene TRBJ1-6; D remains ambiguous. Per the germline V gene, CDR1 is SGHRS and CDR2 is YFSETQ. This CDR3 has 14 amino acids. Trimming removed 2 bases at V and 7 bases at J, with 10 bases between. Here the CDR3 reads CASSFGTQNSPLHF. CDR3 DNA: TGCGCCAGCAGCTTTGGTACACAGAATTCACCCCTCCACTTT.